This entry describes one TCR beta chain. The sample originates from a study of T cell changes during pregnancy in multiple sclerosis. Assay used: immunoSEQ multiplex PCR; TCRdb lists only in-frame clones, some missing. The sample has 40,000 or so clones; 75% to 90% are singletons. Looked up from germline, CDR1 is SGHTA and CDR2 is FQGNSA. The J segment lost 10 bases and the V segment lost 5 bases, leaving 2 bases of the junction unmatched. This CDR3 has 14 residues. This clonotype was sampled from a female donor with multiple sclerosis, enrolled in a pregnancy study. This chain uses TRBV7-2 with TRBJ2-1; 16 nucleotides align to TRBD2. This specimen was CD4+ T cells from peripheral blood mononuclear cells, taken in the first trimester of pregnancy. CDR3 region: CASSLGLAGGEQFF. CDR3 DNA sequence: TGTGCCAGCAGCCTGGGACTAGCGGGAGGGGAGCAGTTCTTC.